What follows are 28 T cell receptor beta chains derived from one specimen sequenced in a study of beta chain features in type 1 diabetes. Expressed TCRB transcripts were sequenced after all isolated RNA was converted to cDNA. Clones were read by immunoSEQ multiplex PCR, and TCRdb kept only the in-frame ones, dropping some. The table has around 500,000 clones, about an eighth seen once. Input material: naive CD4+ T cells from blood. These receptors were obtained from a woman between 18 and 30 years old in good health.

With respect to this clone: Additional DNA sequences in this sample encode the identical CDR3. The rearrangement joins TRBV29-1 to TRBJ2-5; no clear D. Germline CDR1 is SQVTM and CDR2 is ANQGSEA. V was clipped by 7 bases and J by 4 bases, with 19 bases between them. The CDR3 covers 14 residues. The CDR3 bases are TGCAGCGGCACCGGTACACCTTCCTCAGAGACCCAGTACTTC. Its translation is CSGTGTPSSETQYF.

Concerning this clone: In the same sample, other DNA sequences code for this CDR3. The J gene is TRBJ2-7, the V gene TRBV6-1; weak D call: TRBD1 (6 bases). Between the trimmed V and J ends, which lost 6 bases and 3 bases, there was a span of 9 bases. The CDR3 has 12 amino acids. From germline, CDR1 is MNHNS and CDR2 SASEGT. In nucleotides, the CDR3 is TGTGCCAGCAGCTTGACAGGCTACGAGCAGTACGTC. Translating gives CASSLTGYEQYV.

The genes are TRBV7-9 and TRBJ2-2; D is ambiguous. V lost 5 bases and J 4 bases, leaving 8 bases between the germline ends. The CDR3 runs to 13 residues. Per germline, CDR1 SEHNR and CDR2 FQNEAQ (reference sequence). In nucleotides, the CDR3 is TGTGCCAGCAGCAGGGATGGCACCGGGGAGCTGTTTTTT. Amino acids: CASSRDGTGELFF.

The gene calls are TRBV5-4 and TRBJ1-2, with TRBD1 matching 9 bases. Germline V gene data show CDR1 as SGHNT and CDR2 as YYREEE (reference sequence). This CDR3 region has 14 residues. With V trimmed by 0 bases and J by 6 bases, 3 bases remained unmatched. CDR3 region: CASSLEGQGNGYTF. DNA of the CDR3: TGTGCCAGCAGCTTGGAGGGACAGGGAAATGGCTACACCTTC.

The chain links TRBV4-2 to TRBJ1-1, with 7 bases lining up with TRBD1. Germline-derived CDR1 and CDR2 are LGHNA and YNFKEQ. The CDR3 extends over 15 amino acids. V shed 3 bases, J shed 5 bases, and the junction held 9 bases outside the gene matches. CDR3 coding DNA: TGTGCCAGCAGCCACCGACAGGGCCCTGGAACTGAAGCTTTCTTT. This sequence encodes CASSHRQGPGTEAFF.

CDR3 nucleotide sequence: TGTGCTAGTGACAACATCCGGCGACAGAGCAGAAGCAATCAGCCCCAGCATTTT. Translation: CASDNIRRQSRSNQPQHF. The V gene is TRBV12-5, the J gene TRBJ1-5; a possible D gene is TRBD1 (5 bases). This CDR3 comprises 18 residues. Germline V CDR1 and CDR2: LGHNT, FRNRAP. Trimming cost V 7 bases and J 1 base, with 23 bases left between them.

Remarks on this clone: Other DNA sequences in this sample translate to the same CDR3. The V call is TRBV6-6, the J call TRBJ1-5; D not certain. Trimming stripped 2 bases from V and 0 bases from J, with 2 bases between. Germline CDR1 MNHNY, CDR2 SVGAGI (reference sequence). The CDR3 spans 13 residues. The CDR3: CASSYDSNQPQHF. The CDR3 DNA reads as TGTGCCAGCAGTTACGATAGCAATCAGCCCCAGCATTTT.

V and J are TRBV4-3 and TRBJ2-3; TRBD2 aligns across 7 bases. The CDR3 sequence is 14 residues long. V gave up 8 bases and J gave up 3 bases; unmatched junction bases: 8. Germline assignment: CDR1 LGHNA and CDR2 YSLEER. The CDR3 coding sequence is TGCGCCAGCCGACCGGGAGGAGGAACAGATACGCAGTATTTT. This translates into CASRPGGGTDTQYF.

This clone was seen more than once but under ten times. This sequence joins TRBV7-9 and TRBJ2-1; D perhaps matches TRBD2 (6 bases). This CDR3 region has 11 residues. Trimming stripped 10 bases from V and 8 bases from J, with 12 bases between. Germline V CDR1 and CDR2: SEHNR, FQNEAQ (reference sequence). CDR3 protein: CATLWGDEQFF. The CDR3 DNA reads as TGTGCCACCCTATGGGGGGATGAGCAGTTCTTC. Based on the CDR3 plus reference TRBV7-9 and TRBJ2-1, the full variable domain is DTGVSQNPRHKITKRGQNVTFRCDPISEHNRLYWYRQTLGQGPEFLTYFQNEAQLEKSRLLSDRFSAERPKGSFSTLEIQRTEQGDSAMYLCATLWGDEQFFGPGTRLTVL.

This clone came up many times. This chain uses TRBV15 with TRBJ2-4; D possibly matches TRBD1 or TRBD2 (6 bases each). Germline V lookup: CDR1 LNHNV, CDR2 YYDKDF (reference sequence). The CDR3 totals 14 residues. The ends were cut back, 8 bases at V and 3 bases at J, with 14 bases in the middle. CDR3 protein: CATLGGKVKNIQYF. The CDR3 nucleotides are TGTGCCACCTTAGGGGGGAAGGTCAAAAACATTCAGTACTTC.

This clone was counted only a few times. The chain employs TRBV2 and TRBJ2-7; no clear D gene. The CDR3 covers 13 residues. V lost 0 bases and J 1 base, leaving 4 bases between the germline ends. From germline, CDR1 is SNHLY and CDR2 FYNNEI. CDR3 sequence: CASSEALSYEQYV. The DNA of the CDR3 is TGTGCCAGCAGTGAAGCGCTGTCCTACGAGCAGTACGTC.

This clone has more than one count but fewer than ten. The J gene is TRBJ2-7, the V gene TRBV14; 7 bases fit TRBD1. The V gene end was trimmed by 3 bases and the J gene end by 3 bases; junction bases not matched to a gene: 20. The CDR3 has 19 amino acids. CDR1 and CDR2 (germline): SGHDN, FVKESK. The CDR3 here is CASSHRYRGSMFVYYEQYF. The CDR3 region has the DNA TGTGCCAGCAGCCATAGGTACAGGGGCAGTATGTTTGTCTACTACGAGCAGTACTTC.

This chain connects TRBV9 to TRBJ2-5; 10 nucleotides match TRBD2. V shed 3 bases, J shed 2 bases, and the junction held 10 bases outside the gene matches. The CDR3 loop spans 17 amino acids. CDR1 is SGDLS, CDR2 YYNGEE, per germline. CDR3 amino acids: CASSAVLSGGYQETQYF. The CDR3 region has the DNA TGTGCCAGCAGCGCCGTCCTTAGCGGGGGGTATCAAGAGACCCAGTACTTC.

This clone was seen a handful of times. The genes are TRBV7-9 and TRBJ2-7; a possible D gene is TRBD1 (5 bases). Trimming removed 6 bases at V and 1 base at J, with 10 bases between. The CDR3 spans 13 residues. Per the germline V gene, CDR1 is SEHNR and CDR2 is FQNEAQ (reference sequence). CDR3 sequence (DNA): TGTGCCAGCAGAGAGACAGAGTCCTACGAGCAGTACTTC. This sequence encodes CASRETESYEQYF. The full variable domain, with the rest looked up from reference TRBV7-9 and TRBJ2-7, is DTGVSQNPRHKITKRGQNVTFRCDPISEHNRLYWYRQTLGQGPEFLTYFQNEAQLEKSRLLSDRFSAERPKGSFSTLEIQRTEQGDSAMYLCASRETESYEQYFGPGTRLTVT.

This clone has only a few counts. This chain joins TRBV7-6 and TRBJ1-4; a weak D match, TRBD1 (6 bases). V shed 0 bases and J shed 7 bases, with 18 bases lying between them. This CDR3 is built from 17 residues. Germline CDR1 reads SGHVS; CDR2 reads FNYEAQ. The CDR3 reads CASSLAPTGATGEKLFF. In DNA, the CDR3 is TGTGCCAGCAGCTTAGCCCCGACGGGGGCAACGGGTGAAAAACTGTTTTTT.

The chain is built from TRBV6-6 and TRBJ2-4, with D possibly TRBD2 on 6 matching bases. Deletions cut 0 bases from V and 10 bases from J, with 7 bases between. Germline V gene sequence: CDR1 MNHNY, CDR2 SVGAGI (reference sequence). The CDR3 extends over 12 amino acids. For the CDR3, the DNA is TGTGCCAGCAGTTACTCGGGGGGAATTCAGTACTTC. Protein sequence: CASSYSGGIQYF.

This clone was seen a handful of times. The chain combines TRBV7-2 with TRBJ1-5; D ambiguous. V lost 2 bases and J 0 bases, leaving 8 bases between the germline ends. This CDR3 is built from 15 residues. Germline CDR1 reads SGHTA; CDR2 reads FQGNSA. In DNA, the CDR3 is TGTGCCAGCAGCTTATGGCAGAATAGCAATCAGCCCCAGCATTTT. Protein sequence: CASSLWQNSNQPQHF.

This clone was seen only a few times. The rearrangement uses TRBV30 and TRBJ2-6, with D possibly TRBD1 on 6 matching bases. Trimming removed 4 bases at V and 2 bases at J, with 12 bases between. The CDR3 has 15 residues. Germline V gene lookup returns CDR1 GTSNPN and CDR2 SVGIG (reference sequence). This CDR3 is CAWTHRAPGANVLTF. CDR3 nucleotides: TGTGCCTGGACCCACAGGGCCCCTGGGGCCAACGTCCTGACTTTC.

The chain joins TRBV2 to TRBJ2-2; D ambiguous. Deletions cut 4 bases from V and 5 bases from J, with 17 bases between. Germline-derived CDR1 and CDR2 are SNHLY and FYNNEI. This CDR3 has 16 residues. In nucleotides, the CDR3 is TGTGCCAGCAGTGGTGTGTTACGGGTGGGAACCGGGGAGCTGTTTTTT. Its protein product is CASSGVLRVGTGELFF.

V gene TRBV29-1 combines with J gene TRBJ2-3, with D perhaps TRBD2 (6 bases). Per germline, CDR1 SQVTM and CDR2 ANQGSEA. Trimming shortened V by 6 bases and J by 8 bases, and 12 bases separated the two germline ends. The CDR3 is made up of 11 amino acids. Here the CDR3 reads CSVDQGGTQYF. CDR3 bases: TGCAGCGTAGATCAGGGAGGTACGCAGTATTTT.

The chain has TRBV6-5 and TRBJ2-1, with TRBD2 identical over 14 bases. V was pared by 7 bases and J by 6 bases, with 5 bases of the junction left unmatched. Germline-derived CDR1 and CDR2 are MNHEY and SVGAGI. The CDR3 contains 15 residues. In DNA, the CDR3 is TGTGCCAGCACCGTGGGACTAGCGGGAGTCAATGAGCAGTTCTTC. It yields the protein CASTVGLAGVNEQFF.

The V call is TRBV7-2, the J call TRBJ2-1; the D is unclear. This CDR3 comprises 15 residues. The germline V and J ends were trimmed by 5 bases and 6 bases, with 17 bases remaining between them. Germline V gene sequence: CDR1 SGHTA, CDR2 FQGNSA. CDR3 DNA sequence: TGTGCCAGCAGCGCTCCGGGCCCCTATCCCAATGAGCAGTTCTTC. Protein sequence: CASSAPGPYPNEQFF. Using reference TRBV7-2 and TRBJ2-1 for the parts outside the CDR3, the full variable domain is GAGVSQSPSNKVTEKGKDVELRCDPISGHTALYWYRQSLGQGLEFLIYFQGNSAPDKSGLPSDRFSAERTGGSVSTLTIQRTQQEDSAVYLCASSAPGPYPNEQFFGPGTRLTVL.

The chain carries TRBV9 and TRBJ1-6; perhaps TRBD1 as D (6 bases). Germline V gene data show CDR1 as SGDLS and CDR2 as YYNGEE. The CDR3 is 17 residues long. V was clipped by 0 bases and J by 14 bases, with 24 bases between them. CDR3 protein: CASSVGPGQSSSSALHF. The CDR3 bases are TGTGCCAGCAGCGTAGGACCGGGACAATCTTCCTCTTCGGCCCTCCACTTT.

This clone was seen a handful of times. The chain couples TRBV29-1 to TRBJ2-1, with D possibly TRBD2 on 5 matching bases. Germline CDR1 reads SQVTM; CDR2 reads ANQGSEA. V lost 7 bases and J lost 0, with 10 bases in between. The CDR3 is made up of 13 amino acids. This CDR3 reads CSGSGRSYNEQFF. The CDR3 DNA sequence: TGCAGCGGCAGCGGACGCTCCTACAATGAGCAGTTCTTC.

This clone occurred a few times. The chain joins TRBV4-3 to TRBJ2-3, with unresolved D. The CDR3 is made up of 16 amino acids. CDR1 LGHNA and CDR2 YSLEER come from the germline V gene. Trimming removed 1 base at V and 0 bases at J, with 11 bases between. The CDR3 DNA follows: TGCGCCAGCAGCCAAGGGGTCTCCACTAGCACAGATACGCAGTATTTT. It is translated as CASSQGVSTSTDTQYF.

This clone was recorded many times. At one boundary the junction diverges from the germline segment, which might be a read error. The chain carries TRBV7-7 and TRBJ2-1; D may correspond to TRBD1 or TRBD2 (5 bases each). CDR3 size: 13 residues. Germline-derived CDR1 and CDR2 are SSHAT and FNYEAQ (reference sequence). This CDR3 is CASSLGEYNEQFF. The CDR3 coding sequence is TGTGCTAGCAGCTTGGGGGAGTACAATGAGCAGTTCTTC.

A few counts support this clone. V usage is TRBV5-1 and J usage is TRBJ2-5, with TRBD2 matching over 9 bases. The CDR3 length is 14 residues. CDR1 and CDR2 from the germline V gene are SGHRS and YFSETQ. V shed 0 bases and J 4 bases; nucleotides not matched to a gene: 1. This CDR3 reads CASSLELAGETQYF. The CDR3, as DNA: TGCGCCAGCAGCTTGGAACTAGCGGGAGAGACCCAGTACTTC.

A few counts support this clone. The chain has TRBV9 and TRBJ2-2, with 8 bases fitting TRBD1. The CDR3 spans 14 residues. V shed 3 bases and J 7 bases; nucleotides not matched to a gene: 5. Germline CDR1 reads SGDLS; CDR2 reads YYNGEE. CDR3 loop: CASSAQGANGELFF. CDR3 nucleotide sequence: TGTGCCAGCAGCGCGCAGGGGGCTAACGGGGAGCTGTTTTTT.